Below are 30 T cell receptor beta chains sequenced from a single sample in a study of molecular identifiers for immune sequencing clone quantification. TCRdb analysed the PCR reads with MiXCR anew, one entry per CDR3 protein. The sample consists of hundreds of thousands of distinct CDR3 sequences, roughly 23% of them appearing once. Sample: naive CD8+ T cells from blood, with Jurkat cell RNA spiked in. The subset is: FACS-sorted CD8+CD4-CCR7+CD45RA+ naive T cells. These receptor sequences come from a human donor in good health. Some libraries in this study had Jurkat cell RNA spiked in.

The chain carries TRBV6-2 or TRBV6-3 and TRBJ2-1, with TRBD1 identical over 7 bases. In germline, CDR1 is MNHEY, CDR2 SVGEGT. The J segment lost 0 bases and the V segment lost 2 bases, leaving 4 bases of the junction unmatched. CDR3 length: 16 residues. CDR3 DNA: TGTGCCAGCAGTTACAGGGGGCACGGCTCCTACAATGAGCAGTTCTTC. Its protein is CASSYRGHGSYNEQFF.

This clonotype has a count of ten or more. CDR3 nucleotides: TGTGCCTGGAGTGTAGTCAGGGGCCACGAGCAGTACTTC. This translates into CAWSVVRGHEQYF. The chain employs TRBV30 and TRBJ2-7, with D maybe TRBD1 (6 bases). The CDR3 extends over 13 amino acids. V dropped 0 bases and J dropped 5 bases, with 11 bases sitting between them. From germline, CDR1 is GTSNPN and CDR2 SVGIG (reference sequence).

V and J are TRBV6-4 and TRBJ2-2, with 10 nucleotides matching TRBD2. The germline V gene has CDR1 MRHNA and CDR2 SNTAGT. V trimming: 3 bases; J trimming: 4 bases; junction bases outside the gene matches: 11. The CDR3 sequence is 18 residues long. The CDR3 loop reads CASSDYPAGGSRTGELFF. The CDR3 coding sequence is TGTGCCAGCAGTGATTATCCAGCGGGAGGGTCACGCACCGGGGAGCTGTTTTTT.

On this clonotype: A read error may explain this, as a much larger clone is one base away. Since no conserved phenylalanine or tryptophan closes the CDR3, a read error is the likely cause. CDR3 loop: CASSPLSGRAGSYNEQFL. DNA for the CDR3: TGTGCCAGCAGCCCACTGAGCGGGAGGGCCGGTTCCTACAATGAGCAGTTCCTC. This rearrangement joins TRBV13 to TRBJ2-1, with 10 bases fitting TRBD2. J was trimmed by 1 base and V by 5 bases; bases with no gene match: 11. Per the germline V gene, CDR1 is PRHDT and CDR2 is FYEKMQ (reference sequence). The CDR3 is 18 residues long.

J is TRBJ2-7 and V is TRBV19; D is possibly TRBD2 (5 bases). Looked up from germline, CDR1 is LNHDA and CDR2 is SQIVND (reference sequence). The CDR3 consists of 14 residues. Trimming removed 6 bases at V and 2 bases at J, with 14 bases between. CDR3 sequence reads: CASSPPEATYEQYF. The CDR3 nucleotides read TGTGCCAGTAGCCCACCGGAGGCAACCTACGAGCAGTACTTC. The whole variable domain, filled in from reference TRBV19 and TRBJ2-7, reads DGGITQSPKYLFRKEGQNVTLSCEQNLNHDAMYWYRQDPGQGLRLIYYSQIVNDFQKGDIAEGYSVSREKKESFPLTVTSAQKNPTAFYLCASSPPEATYEQYFGPGTRLTVT.

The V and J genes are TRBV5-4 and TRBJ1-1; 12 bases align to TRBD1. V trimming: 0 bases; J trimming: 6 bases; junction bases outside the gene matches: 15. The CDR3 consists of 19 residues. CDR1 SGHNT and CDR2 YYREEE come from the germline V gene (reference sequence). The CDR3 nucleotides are TGTGCCAGCAGCTTGGGAAGACCGGGACAGGGGGCGAATCAGCCTGAAGCTTTCTTT. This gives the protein CASSLGRPGQGANQPEAFF.

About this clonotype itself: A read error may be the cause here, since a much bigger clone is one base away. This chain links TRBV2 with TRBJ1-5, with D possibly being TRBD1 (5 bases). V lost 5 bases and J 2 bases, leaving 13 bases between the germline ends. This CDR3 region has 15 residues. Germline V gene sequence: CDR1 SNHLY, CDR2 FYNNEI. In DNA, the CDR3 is TGTGCCAGCAGTCCCGGACAACACTGCAATCAGCCCCAGCATTTT. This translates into CASSPGQHCNQPQHF.

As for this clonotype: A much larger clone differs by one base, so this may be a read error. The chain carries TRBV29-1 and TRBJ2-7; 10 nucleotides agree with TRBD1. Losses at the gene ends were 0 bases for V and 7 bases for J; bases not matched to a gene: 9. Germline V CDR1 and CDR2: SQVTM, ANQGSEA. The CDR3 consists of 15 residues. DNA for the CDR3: TGCAGCGTTGAAGATGTGGGGACAGGGGCTAGGGAGCAGTACTTC. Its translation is CSVEDVGTGAREQYF.

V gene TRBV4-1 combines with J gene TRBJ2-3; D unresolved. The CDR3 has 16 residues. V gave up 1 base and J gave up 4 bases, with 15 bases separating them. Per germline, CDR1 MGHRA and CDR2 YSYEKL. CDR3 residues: CASSQGLSTPPDTQYF. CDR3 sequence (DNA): TGCGCCAGCAGCCAAGGTTTGAGTACCCCCCCAGATACGCAGTATTTT.

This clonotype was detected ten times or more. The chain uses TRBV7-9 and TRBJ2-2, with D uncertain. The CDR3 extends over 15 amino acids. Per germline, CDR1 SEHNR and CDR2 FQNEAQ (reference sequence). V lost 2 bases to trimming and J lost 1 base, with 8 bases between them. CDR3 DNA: TGTGCCAGCAGCTTATTTCCGGGGAACACCGGGGAGCTGTTTTTT. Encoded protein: CASSLFPGNTGELFF.

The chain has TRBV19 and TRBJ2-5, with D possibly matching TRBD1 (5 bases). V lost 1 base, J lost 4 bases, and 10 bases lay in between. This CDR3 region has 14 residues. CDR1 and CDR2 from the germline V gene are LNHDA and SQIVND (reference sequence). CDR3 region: CASSIGAGIETQYF. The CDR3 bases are TGTGCCAGTAGTATAGGGGCAGGGATAGAGACCCAGTACTTC.

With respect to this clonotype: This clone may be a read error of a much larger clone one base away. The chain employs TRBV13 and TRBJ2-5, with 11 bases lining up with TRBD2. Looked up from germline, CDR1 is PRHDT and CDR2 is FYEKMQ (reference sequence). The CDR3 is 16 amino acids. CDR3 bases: TGTGCCAGCAGCTCCGGGACTAGCGGTTACCAAAAGACCCAGTACTTC. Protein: CASSSGTSGYQKTQYF.

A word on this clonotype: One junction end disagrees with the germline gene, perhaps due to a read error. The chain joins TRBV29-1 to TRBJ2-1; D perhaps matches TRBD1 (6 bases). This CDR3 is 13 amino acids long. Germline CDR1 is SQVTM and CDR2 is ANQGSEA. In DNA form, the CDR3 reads TGCGGCGTTGGGGTTTCAGGGGTCCATGAGCAGTTCTTC. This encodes CGVGVSGVHEQFF.

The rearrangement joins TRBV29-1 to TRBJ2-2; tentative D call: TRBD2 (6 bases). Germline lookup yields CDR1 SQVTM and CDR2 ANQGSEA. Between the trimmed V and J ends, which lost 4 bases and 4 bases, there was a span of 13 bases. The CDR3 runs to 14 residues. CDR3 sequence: CSVGGTGVTGELFF. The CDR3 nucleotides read TGCAGCGTTGGAGGGACGGGGGTCACCGGGGAGCTGTTTTTT.

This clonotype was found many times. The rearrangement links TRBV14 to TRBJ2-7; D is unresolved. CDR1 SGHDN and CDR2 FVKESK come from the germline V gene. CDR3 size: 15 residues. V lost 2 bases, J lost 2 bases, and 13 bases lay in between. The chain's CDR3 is CASSQFLSGAYEQYF. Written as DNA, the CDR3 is TGTGCCAGCAGCCAATTTCTCTCGGGCGCCTACGAGCAGTACTTC.

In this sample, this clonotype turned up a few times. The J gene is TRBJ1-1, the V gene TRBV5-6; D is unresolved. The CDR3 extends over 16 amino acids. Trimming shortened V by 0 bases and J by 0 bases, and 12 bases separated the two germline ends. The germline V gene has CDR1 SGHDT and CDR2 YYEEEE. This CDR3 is CASSLGGPSMNTEAFF. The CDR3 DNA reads TGTGCCAGCAGCTTGGGAGGTCCATCCATGAACACTGAAGCTTTCTTT.

This CDR3 reads CASSIGGRAVPYEQYF. Here the CDR3 DNA reads TGTGCCAGTAGTATCGGGGGGAGGGCCGTCCCCTACGAGCAGTACTTC. This sequence joins TRBV19 and TRBJ2-7; 7 bases align to TRBD2. J gave up 2 bases and V 3 bases, and 10 bases lay outside the gene matches. The CDR3 totals 16 residues. Germline V gene sequence: CDR1 LNHDA, CDR2 SQIVND (reference sequence).

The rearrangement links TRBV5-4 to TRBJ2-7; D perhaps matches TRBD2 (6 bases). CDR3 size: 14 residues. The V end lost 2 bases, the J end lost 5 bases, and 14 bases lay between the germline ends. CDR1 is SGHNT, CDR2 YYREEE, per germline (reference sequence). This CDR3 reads CASSFGPGEDEQYF. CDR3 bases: TGTGCCAGCAGCTTCGGCCCGGGGGAAGACGAGCAGTACTTC.

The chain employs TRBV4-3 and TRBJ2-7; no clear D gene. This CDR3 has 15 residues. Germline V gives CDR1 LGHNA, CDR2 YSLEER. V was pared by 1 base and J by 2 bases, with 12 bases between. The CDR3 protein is CASSQVVGETYEQYF. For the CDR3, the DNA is TGCGCCAGCAGCCAAGTGGTGGGCGAGACCTACGAGCAGTACTTC.

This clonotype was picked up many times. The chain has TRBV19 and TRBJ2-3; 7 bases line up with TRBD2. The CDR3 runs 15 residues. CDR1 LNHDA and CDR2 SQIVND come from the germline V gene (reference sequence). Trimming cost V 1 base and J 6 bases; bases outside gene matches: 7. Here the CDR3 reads CASSIAAGPGDTQYF. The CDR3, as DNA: TGTGCCAGTAGTATAGCAGCGGGGCCCGGCGATACGCAGTATTTT.

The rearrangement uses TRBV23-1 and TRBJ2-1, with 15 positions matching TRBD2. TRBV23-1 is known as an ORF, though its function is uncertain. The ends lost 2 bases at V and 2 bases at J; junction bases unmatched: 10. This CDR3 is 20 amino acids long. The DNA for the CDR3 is TGCGCCAGCAGTCAAGAGCCCGGACTAGCGGGGGGGCCTGCCTACAATGAGCAGTTCTTC. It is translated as CASSQEPGLAGGPAYNEQFF.

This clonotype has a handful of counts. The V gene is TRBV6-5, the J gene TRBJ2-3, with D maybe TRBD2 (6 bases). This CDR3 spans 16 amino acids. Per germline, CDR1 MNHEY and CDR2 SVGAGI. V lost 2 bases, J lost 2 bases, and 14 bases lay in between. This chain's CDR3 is CASSYPSEQVTDTQYF. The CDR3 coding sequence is TGTGCCAGCAGTTACCCTAGCGAACAGGTCACAGATACGCAGTATTTT.

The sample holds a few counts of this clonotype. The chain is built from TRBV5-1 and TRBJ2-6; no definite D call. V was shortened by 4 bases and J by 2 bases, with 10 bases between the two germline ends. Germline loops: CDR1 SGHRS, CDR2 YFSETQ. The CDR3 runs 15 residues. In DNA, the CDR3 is TGCGCCAGCAGCCTCGCCCGGGCTGGGGCCAACGTCCTGACTTTC. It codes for CASSLARAGANVLTF.

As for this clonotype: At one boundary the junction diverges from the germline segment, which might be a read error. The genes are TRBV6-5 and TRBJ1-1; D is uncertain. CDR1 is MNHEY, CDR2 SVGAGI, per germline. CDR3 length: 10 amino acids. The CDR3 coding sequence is TGTGCCAGCGGAAACACTGAAGCTCTCTTT. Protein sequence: CASGNTEALF.

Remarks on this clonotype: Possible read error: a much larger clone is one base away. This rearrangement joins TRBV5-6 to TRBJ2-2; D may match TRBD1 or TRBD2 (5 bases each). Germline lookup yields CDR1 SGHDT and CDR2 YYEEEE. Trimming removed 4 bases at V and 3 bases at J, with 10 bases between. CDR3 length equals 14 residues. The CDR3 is CASSAGADTGELFF. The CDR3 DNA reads TGTGCCAGCAGCGCCGGGGCGGACACCGGGGAGCTGTTTTTT.

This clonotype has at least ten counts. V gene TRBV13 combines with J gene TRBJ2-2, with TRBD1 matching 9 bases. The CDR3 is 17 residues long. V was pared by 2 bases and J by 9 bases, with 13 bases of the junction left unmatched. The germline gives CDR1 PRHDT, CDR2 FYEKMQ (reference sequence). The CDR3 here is CASSLPGLRTGARELFF. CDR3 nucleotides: TGTGCCAGCAGCTTACCCGGCCTTAGGACAGGGGCCCGGGAGCTGTTTTTT.

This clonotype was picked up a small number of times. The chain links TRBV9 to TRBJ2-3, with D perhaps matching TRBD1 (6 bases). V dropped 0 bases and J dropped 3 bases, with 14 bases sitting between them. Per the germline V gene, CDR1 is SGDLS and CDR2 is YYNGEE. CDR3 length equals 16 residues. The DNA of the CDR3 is TGTGCCAGCAGCGTAGGGCTGGGGGCTGGGACAGATACGCAGTATTTT. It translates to CASSVGLGAGTDTQYF.

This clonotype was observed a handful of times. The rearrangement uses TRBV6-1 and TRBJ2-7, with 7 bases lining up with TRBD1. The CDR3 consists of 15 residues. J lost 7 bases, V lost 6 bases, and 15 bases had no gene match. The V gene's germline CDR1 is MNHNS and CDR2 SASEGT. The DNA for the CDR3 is TGTGCCAGCAGCCACTGGACAGGAGGAGGAAGGGAGCAGTACTTC. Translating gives CASSHWTGGGREQYF.

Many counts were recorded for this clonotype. CDR3 region: CASSLTSTEAVICQPQHF. The DNA of the CDR3 is TGTGCCAGCAGCTTAACGTCGACCGAAGCTGTAATTTGTCAGCCCCAGCATTTT. V usage is TRBV7-3 and J usage is TRBJ1-5; D gene ambiguous. Germline V gives CDR1 SGHTA, CDR2 FQGTGA. Trimming shortened V by 0 bases and J by 6 bases, and 21 bases separated the two germline ends. The CDR3 length is 18 residues.

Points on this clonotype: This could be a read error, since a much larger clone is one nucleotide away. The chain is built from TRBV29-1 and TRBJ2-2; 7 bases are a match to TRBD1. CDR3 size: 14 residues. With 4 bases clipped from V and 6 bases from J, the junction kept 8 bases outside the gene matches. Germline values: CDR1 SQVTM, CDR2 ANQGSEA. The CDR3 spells CSVAGTVVSGELFF. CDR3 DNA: TGCAGCGTTGCCGGGACAGTGGTCTCCGGGGAGCTGTTTTTT.